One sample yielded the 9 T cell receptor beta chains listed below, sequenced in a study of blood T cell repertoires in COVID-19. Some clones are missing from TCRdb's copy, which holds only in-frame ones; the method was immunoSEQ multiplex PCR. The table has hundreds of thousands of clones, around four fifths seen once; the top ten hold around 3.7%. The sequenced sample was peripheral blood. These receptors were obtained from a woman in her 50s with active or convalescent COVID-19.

The CDR3 nucleotides read TGTGCCAGCAGTGAACTACTCGGGGTCATAACCCCCGGGGAGCTGTTTTTT. Protein sequence: CASSELLGVITPGELFF. This sequence joins TRBV6-1 and TRBJ2-2; D may be TRBD2 (5 bases). There are 17 residues in the CDR3. Per germline, CDR1 MNHNS and CDR2 SASEGT. V was pared by 2 bases and J by 6 bases, with 19 bases between.

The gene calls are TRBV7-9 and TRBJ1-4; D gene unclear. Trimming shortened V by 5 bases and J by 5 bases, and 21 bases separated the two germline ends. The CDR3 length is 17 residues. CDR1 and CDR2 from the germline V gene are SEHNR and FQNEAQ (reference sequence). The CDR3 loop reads CASSVLPGEMLNEKLFF. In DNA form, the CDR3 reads TGTGCCAGCAGCGTCCTTCCTGGGGAGATGTTAAATGAAAAACTGTTTTTT.

CDR3 amino acids: CASSSAPTGHGELFF. The CDR3 nucleotides are TGTGCCAGCAGCTCCGCCCCAACAGGACACGGGGAGCTGTTTTTT. This chain connects TRBV7-9 to TRBJ2-2, with D perhaps TRBD1 (5 bases). Germline loops: CDR1 SEHNR, CDR2 FQNEAQ (reference sequence). This CDR3 is 15 amino acids long. V gave up 4 bases and J gave up 7 bases, with 16 bases separating them.

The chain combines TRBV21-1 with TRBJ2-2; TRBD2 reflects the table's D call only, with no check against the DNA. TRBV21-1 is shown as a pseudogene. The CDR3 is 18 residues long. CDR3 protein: CASSKERELAGGPGELFF. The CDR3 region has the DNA TGTGCCAGCAGCAAAGAAAGGGAGCTAGCGGGAGGGCCCGGGGAGCTGTTTTTT.

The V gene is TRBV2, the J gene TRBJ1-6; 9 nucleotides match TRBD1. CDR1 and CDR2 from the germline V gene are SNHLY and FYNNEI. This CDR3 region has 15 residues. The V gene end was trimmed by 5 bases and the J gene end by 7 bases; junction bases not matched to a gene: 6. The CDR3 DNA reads TGTGCCAGCAGTTTACAGGGGGCCAGGAATTCACCCCTCCACTTT. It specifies CASSLQGARNSPLHF.

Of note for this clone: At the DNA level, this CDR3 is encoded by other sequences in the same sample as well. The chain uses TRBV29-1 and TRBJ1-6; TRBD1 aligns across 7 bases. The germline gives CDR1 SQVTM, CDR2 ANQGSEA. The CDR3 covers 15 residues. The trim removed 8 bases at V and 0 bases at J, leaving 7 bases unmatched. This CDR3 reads CSIMTGSSYNSPLHF. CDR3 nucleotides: TGCAGCATTATGACAGGGAGCTCCTATAATTCACCCCTCCACTTT.

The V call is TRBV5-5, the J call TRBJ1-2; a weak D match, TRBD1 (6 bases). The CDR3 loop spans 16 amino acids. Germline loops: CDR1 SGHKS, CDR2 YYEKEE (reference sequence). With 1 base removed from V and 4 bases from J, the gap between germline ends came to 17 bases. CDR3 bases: TGTGCCAGCAGCTTGATTGCGGCAGGGGCAAGCTATGGCTACACCTTC. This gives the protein CASSLIAAGASYGYTF.

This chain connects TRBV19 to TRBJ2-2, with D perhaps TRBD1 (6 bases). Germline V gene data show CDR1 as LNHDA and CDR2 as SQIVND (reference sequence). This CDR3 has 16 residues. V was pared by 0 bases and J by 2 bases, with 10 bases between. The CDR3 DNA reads TGTGCCAGTAGTATAGATCTGGGACAAAACACCGGGGAGCTGTTTTTT. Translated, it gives CASSIDLGQNTGELFF.

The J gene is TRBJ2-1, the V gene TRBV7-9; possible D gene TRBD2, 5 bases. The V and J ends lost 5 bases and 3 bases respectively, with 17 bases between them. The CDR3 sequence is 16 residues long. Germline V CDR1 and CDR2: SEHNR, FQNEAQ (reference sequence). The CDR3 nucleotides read TGTGCCAGCAGCGTAACGAGAGGAGGACGCTACAATGAGCAGTTCTTC. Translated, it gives CASSVTRGGRYNEQFF.